This TCR beta chain was identified in a study of TIL therapy for anti-PD-1-resistant metastatic lung cancer. Looking at the study overall: By whole-exome sequencing, median non-synonymous tumor mutation burden was under 1.9 mutations per megabase.

Remarks on this clone: The antigen is unknown.

CDR1 is SGHRS, CDR2 YFSETQ, per germline. This CDR3 has 14 amino acids. V was trimmed by 7 bases and J by 4 bases, leaving 12 bases between them. This was the immunoSEQ v3 assay. Sequencing was performed with immunoSEQ multiplex PCR; in TCRdb, only in-frame clones are kept and a portion is missing. The sample yields some 46,000 clones, 65% to 80% seen once. Time point denoted: pre-treatment sample, taken before nivolumab and TIL therapy. Broader study findings: Treatment-naive, never-smoker and oncogene-addicted patients were overrepresented in this highly selected cohort.

The chain has TRBV5-1 and TRBJ2-6, with D perhaps TRBD2 (5 bases). This clonotype was sampled from a man between 70 and 80 years old with non-small cell lung cancer. The source material was blood, sampled at baseline. The CDR3 DNA sequence: TGCGCCAGCGGGCGGGTGGCCGGGGCCAACGTCCTGACTTTC. Residues: CASGRVAGANVLTF.